Included here is one T cell receptor (beta chain) sequence, with context. The authors combined roughly 200,000 CFSE-labeled responder cells with roughly 200,000 irradiated, violet-dye-labeled stimulator cells in plates. Sorting was performed after the reaction on proliferating CFSE-low CD3+CD4+ and CD3+CD8+ responders. These data originate in a study of graft-versus-host responses after intestinal transplantation. Study information: Each of the recipients got a multivisceral, liver-intestinal, or isolated intestinal transplant. Study-wide findings and caveats: Analysis identified GvH clones in recipient marrow, with some appearing first in ileum or blood.

Some clones are missing from TCRdb's copy, which holds only in-frame ones; the method was immunoSEQ multiplex PCR. Of tens of thousands of clones in the sample, over 35% were seen once. The material was alloreactive CD8+ T cells from a mixed lymphocyte reaction culture, obtained before transplantation. As to subset: CFSE-low proliferating T cells sorted from roughly 6-day pre-transplant mixed lymphocyte reaction (GvH or HvG direction). The receptor's source is a human patient who was an organ donor for intestinal transplantation.

DNA of the CDR3: TGTGCCAGCAGTAAAGGTGTGGATTACGAGCAGTACTTC. Translated, it gives CASSKGVDYEQYF. The chain has TRBV4-2 and TRBJ2-7; D call uncertain. V dropped 6 bases and J dropped 4 bases, with 13 bases sitting between them. The V gene's germline CDR1 is LGHNA and CDR2 YNFKEQ. The CDR3 totals 13 residues.